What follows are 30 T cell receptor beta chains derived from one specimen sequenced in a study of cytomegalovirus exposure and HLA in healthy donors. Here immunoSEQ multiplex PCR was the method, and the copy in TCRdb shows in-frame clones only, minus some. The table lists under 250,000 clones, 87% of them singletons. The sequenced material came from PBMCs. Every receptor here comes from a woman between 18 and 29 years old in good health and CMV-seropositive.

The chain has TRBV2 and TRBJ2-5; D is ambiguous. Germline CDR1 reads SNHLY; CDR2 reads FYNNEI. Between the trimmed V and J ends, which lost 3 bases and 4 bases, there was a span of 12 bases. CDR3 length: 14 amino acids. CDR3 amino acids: CASSEVASGETQYF. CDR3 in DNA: TGTGCCAGCAGTGAGGTGGCTTCGGGAGAGACCCAGTACTTC.

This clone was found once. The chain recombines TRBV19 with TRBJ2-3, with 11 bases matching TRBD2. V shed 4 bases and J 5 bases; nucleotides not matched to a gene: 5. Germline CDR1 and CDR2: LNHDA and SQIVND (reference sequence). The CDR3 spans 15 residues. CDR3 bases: TGTGCCAGTAGTACTAGCGGGGGGAAGGGAGATACGCAGTATTTT. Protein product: CASSTSGGKGDTQYF.

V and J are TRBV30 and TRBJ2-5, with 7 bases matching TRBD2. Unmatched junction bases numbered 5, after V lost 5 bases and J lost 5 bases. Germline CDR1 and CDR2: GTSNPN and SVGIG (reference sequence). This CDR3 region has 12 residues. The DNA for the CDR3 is TGTGCCTGGTCCACCGGGGGGGAGACCCAGTACTTC. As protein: CAWSTGGETQYF.

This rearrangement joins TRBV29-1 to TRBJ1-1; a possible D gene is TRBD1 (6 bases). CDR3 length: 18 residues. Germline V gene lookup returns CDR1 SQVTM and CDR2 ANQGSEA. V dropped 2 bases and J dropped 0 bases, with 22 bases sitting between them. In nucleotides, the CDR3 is TGCAGCGTTGAAAAGCTCTCATACAGGGTTACTGTGAACACTGAAGCTTTCTTT. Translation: CSVEKLSYRVTVNTEAFF.

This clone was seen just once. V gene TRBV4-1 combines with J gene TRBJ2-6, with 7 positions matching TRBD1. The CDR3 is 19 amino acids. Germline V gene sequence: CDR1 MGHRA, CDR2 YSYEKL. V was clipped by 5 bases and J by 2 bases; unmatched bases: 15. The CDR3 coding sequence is TGCGCCAGCAGCTCCCCGACAGGGAAGAGCGGTCCTGGGGCCAACGTCCTGACTTTC. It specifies CASSSPTGKSGPGANVLTF.

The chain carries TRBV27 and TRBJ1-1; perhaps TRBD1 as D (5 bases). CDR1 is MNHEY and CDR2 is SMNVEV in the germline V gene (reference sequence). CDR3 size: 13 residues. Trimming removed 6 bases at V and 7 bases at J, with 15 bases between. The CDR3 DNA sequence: TGTGCCAGCAGCCTTATCCCCGACAGTGAAGCTTTCTTT. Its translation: CASSLIPDSEAFF.

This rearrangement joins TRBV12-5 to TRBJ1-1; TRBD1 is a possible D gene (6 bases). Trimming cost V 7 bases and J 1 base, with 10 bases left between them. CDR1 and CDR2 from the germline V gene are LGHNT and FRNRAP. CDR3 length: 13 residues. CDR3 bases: TGTGCTAGTGCCCTGGACAGGAACACTGAAGCTTTCTTT. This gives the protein CASALDRNTEAFF.

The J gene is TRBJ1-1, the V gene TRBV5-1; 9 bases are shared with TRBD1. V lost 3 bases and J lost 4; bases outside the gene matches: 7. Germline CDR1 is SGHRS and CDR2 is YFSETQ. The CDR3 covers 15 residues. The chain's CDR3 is CASSYQQGASTEAFF. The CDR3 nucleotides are TGCGCCAGCAGCTACCAACAGGGGGCTAGCACTGAAGCTTTCTTT.

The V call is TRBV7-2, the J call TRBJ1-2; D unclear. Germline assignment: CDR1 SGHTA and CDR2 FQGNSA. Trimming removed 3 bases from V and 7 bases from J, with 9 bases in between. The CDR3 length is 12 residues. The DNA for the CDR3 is TGTGCCAGCAGCTTCCCCGGGTCTGGCTACACCTTC. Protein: CASSFPGSGYTF.

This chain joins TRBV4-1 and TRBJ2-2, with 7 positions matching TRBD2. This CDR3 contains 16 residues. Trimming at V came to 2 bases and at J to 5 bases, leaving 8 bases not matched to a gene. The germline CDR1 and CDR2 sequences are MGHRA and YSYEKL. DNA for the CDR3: TGCGCCAGCAGCCAACTTCCGGACGGGGGGACCGGGGAGCTGTTTTTT. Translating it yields CASSQLPDGGTGELFF.

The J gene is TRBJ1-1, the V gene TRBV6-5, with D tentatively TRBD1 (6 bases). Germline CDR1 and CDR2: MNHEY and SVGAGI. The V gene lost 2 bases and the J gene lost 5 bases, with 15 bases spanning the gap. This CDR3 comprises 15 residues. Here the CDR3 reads CASSYQGRGSTEAFF. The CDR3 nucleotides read TGTGCCAGCAGTTACCAGGGCAGGGGCTCAACTGAAGCTTTCTTT.

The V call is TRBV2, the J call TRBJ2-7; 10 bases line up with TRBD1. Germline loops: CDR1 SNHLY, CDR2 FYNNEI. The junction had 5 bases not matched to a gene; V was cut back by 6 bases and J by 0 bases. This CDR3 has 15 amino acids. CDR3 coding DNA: TGTGCCAGCAGGGGGGGACAGGGGATCTCCTACGAGCAGTACTTC. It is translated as CASRGGQGISYEQYF.

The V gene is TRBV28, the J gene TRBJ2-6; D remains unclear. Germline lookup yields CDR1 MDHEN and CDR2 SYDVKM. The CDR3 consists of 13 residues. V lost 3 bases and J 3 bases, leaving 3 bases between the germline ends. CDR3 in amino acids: CASSLYGANVLTF. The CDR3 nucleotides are TGTGCCAGCAGTTTGTATGGGGCCAACGTCCTGACTTTC.

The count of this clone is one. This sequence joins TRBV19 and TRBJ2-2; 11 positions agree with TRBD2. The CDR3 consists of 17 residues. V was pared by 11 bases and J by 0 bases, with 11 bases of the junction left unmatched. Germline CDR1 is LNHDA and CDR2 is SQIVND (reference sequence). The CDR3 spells CASSLRLAGTNTGELFF. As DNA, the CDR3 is TGTGCCTCCTCACTCCGACTAGCGGGGACGAACACCGGGGAGCTGTTTTTT.

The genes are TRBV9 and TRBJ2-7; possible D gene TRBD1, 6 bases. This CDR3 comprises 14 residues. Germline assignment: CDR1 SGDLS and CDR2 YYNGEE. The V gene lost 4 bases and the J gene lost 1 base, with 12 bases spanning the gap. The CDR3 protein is CASSPSGESYEQYF. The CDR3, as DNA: TGTGCCAGCAGCCCTTCAGGGGAATCCTACGAGCAGTACTTC.

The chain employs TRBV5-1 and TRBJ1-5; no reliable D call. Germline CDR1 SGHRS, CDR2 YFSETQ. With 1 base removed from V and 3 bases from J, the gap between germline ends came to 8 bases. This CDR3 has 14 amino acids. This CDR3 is CASSLTGFNQPQHF. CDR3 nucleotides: TGCGCCAGCAGCTTGACCGGTTTCAATCAGCCCCAGCATTTT.

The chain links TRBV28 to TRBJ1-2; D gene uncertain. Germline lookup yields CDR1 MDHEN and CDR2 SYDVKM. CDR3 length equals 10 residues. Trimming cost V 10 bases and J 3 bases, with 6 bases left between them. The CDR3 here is CATSDYGYTF. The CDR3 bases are TGTGCCACCTCCGACTATGGCTACACCTTC.

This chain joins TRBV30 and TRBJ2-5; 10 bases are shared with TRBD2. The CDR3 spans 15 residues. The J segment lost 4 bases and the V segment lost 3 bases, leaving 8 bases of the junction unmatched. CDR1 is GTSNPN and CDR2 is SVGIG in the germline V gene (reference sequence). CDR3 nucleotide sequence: TGTGCCTGGAGCGAAGGGACTAGCGCTTCAGAGACCCAGTACTTC. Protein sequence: CAWSEGTSASETQYF.

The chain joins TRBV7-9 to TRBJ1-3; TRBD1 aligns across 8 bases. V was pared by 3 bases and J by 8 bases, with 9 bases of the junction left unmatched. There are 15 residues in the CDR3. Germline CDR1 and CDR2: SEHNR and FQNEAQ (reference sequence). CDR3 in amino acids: CASSFRTGTFDTIYF. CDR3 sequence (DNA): TGTGCCAGCAGCTTTCGGACAGGGACTTTCGACACCATATATTTT.

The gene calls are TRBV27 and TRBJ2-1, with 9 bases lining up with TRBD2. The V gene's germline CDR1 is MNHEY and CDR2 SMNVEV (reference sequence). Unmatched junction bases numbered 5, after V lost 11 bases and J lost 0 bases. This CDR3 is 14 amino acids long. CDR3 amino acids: CASGSGSSYNEQFF. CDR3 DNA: TGTGCCTCGGGTAGCGGGAGCTCCTACAATGAGCAGTTCTTC.

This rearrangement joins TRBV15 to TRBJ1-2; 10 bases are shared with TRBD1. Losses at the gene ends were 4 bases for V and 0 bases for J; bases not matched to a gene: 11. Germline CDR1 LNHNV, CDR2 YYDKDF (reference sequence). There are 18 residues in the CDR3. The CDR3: CATSIGWTGGVANYGYTF. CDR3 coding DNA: TGTGCCACCAGCATTGGATGGACAGGGGGGGTAGCTAACTATGGCTACACCTTC.

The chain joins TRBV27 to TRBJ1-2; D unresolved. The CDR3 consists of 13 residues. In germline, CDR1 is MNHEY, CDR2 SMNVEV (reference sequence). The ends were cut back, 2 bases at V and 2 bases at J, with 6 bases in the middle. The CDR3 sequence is CASSLGQNYGYTF. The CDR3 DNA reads TGTGCCAGCAGTTTAGGGCAGAACTATGGCTACACCTTC.

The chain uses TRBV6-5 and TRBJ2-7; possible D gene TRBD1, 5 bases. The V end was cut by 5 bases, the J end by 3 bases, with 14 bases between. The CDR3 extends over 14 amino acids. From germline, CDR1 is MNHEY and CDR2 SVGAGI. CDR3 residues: CASSRLGQGYEQYF. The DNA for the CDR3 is TGTGCCAGCAGTCGCCTGGGTCAGGGCTACGAGCAGTACTTC.

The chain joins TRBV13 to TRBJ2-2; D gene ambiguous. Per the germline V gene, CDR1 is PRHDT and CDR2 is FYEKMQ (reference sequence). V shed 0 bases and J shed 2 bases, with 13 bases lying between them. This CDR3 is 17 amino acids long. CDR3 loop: CASSLGLGLTNTGELFF. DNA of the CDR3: TGTGCCAGCAGCTTAGGCCTAGGTCTTACCAACACCGGGGAGCTGTTTTTT.

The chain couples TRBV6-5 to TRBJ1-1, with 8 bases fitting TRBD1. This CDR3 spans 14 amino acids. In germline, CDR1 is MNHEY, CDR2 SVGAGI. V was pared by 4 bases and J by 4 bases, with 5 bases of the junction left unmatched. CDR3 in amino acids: CASSFTGGATEAFF. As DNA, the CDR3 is TGTGCCAGCAGTTTTACAGGGGGGGCCACTGAAGCTTTCTTT.

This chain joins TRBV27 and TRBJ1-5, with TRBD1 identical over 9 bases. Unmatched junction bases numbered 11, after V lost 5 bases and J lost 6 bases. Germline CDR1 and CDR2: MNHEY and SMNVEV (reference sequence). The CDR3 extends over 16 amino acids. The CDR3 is CASSIRDRVLGQPQHF. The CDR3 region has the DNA TGTGCCAGCAGTATCCGGGACAGGGTTTTGGGTCAGCCCCAGCATTTT.

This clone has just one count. CDR3 nucleotide sequence: TGTGCCACCAGCAGAGATGCAAGGGGGCTAAGCGGCGAGCAGTACTTC. Its translation is CATSRDARGLSGEQYF. The V gene is TRBV15, the J gene TRBJ2-7; 7 bases match TRBD1. The germline V gene encodes CDR1 LNHNV and CDR2 YYDKDF (reference sequence). CDR3 size: 16 residues. The ends lost 0 bases at V and 6 bases at J; junction bases unmatched: 11.

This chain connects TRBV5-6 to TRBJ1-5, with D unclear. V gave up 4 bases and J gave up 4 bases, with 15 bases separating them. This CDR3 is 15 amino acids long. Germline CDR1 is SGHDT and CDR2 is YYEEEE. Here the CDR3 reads CASSRAGRRNQPQHF. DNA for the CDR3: TGTGCCAGCAGCCGAGCGGGGAGGCGTAATCAGCCCCAGCATTTT.

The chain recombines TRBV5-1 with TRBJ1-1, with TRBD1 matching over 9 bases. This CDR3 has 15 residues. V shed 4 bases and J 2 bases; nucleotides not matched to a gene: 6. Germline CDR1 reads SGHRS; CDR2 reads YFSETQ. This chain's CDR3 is CASSPRTGENTEAFF. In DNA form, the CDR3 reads TGCGCCAGCAGCCCAAGGACAGGGGAAAACACTGAAGCTTTCTTT.

The DNA for the CDR3 is TGTGCCAGCAGCCAACCGGGTTCCCCGGCTGCCACCGGGGAGCTGTTTTTT. Its protein is CASSQPGSPAATGELFF. The chain combines TRBV4-2 with TRBJ2-2; D is undetermined. This CDR3 region has 17 residues. Trimming stripped 2 bases from V and 4 bases from J, with 17 bases between. Germline values: CDR1 LGHNA, CDR2 YNFKEQ.